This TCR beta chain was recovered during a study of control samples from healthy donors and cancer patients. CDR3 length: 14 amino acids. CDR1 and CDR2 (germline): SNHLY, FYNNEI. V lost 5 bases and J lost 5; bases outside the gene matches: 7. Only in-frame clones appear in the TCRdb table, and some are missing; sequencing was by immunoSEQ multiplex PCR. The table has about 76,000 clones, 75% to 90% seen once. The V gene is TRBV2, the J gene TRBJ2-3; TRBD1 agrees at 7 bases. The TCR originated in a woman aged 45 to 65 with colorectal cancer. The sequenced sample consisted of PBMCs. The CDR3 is CASSRQGSRDTQYF. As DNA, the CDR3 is TGTGCCAGCAGTAGACAGGGATCAAGAGATACGCAGTATTTT.